This TCR beta chain was captured by sequencing in a study of blood T cell repertoires in COVID-19. Losses at the gene ends were 1 base for V and 4 bases for J; bases not matched to a gene: 4. The CDR3 sequence is 16 residues long. The germline gives CDR1 SGHKS, CDR2 YYEKEE (reference sequence). Sequenced by immunoSEQ multiplex PCR; TCRdb stores in-frame clones only, minus some. This table has 110,000 or so clones, 84% appearing once. The sample comprised peripheral blood. The receptor was derived from a woman of 80 years or more with active or convalescent COVID-19. J is TRBJ2-7 and V is TRBV5-5; 14 bases align to TRBD2. The CDR3 spells CASSLWTSGRRYEQYF. CDR3 nucleotide sequence: TGTGCCAGCAGCTTGTGGACTAGCGGGAGGAGGTACGAGCAGTACTTC.